The clone carrying this TCR beta chain has just one count. What it binds is unknown. These data are taken from a study of T-cell memory formation after mild COVID-19. Study-level findings and limits: Among contracting clones, CD4+ were mainly CM/EM and CD8+ enriched in EMRA.

Barcoded TCR alpha and TCR beta cDNA libraries with UMIs came from 5'RACE using constant-segment primers. MiXCR, applied by TCRdb to the 5' RACE reads, yields one record per CDR3 protein. The table has around 320,000 distinct CDR3 sequences, 15% to 20% seen once. Per the germline V gene, CDR1 is SGHTA and CDR2 is FQGNSA. V was pared by 2 bases and J by 1 base, with 9 bases between. This CDR3 has 14 residues. The sample comprised PBMCs or a T cell subset sorted from them (not recorded which). The sequence derives from a man between 18 and 35 years old who had mild COVID-19 (a few samples of this study predate the infection). Cell type and time point are not known. The chain combines TRBV7-2 with TRBJ2-7; TRBD2 is a possible D gene (6 bases). CDR3 nucleotides: TGTGCCAGCAGCTTATCGGGACTTTCCTACGAGCAGTACGTC. Residues: CASSLSGLSYEQYV.